The clone carrying this T cell receptor beta chain occurred a few times. The sample's time point: persistent/refractory GD, antithyroid drugs over 5 years with positive TRAb. The TCR library was prepared using RNA isolated from PBMCs. Graves' disease diagnosis used American Thyroid Association guidelines. The authors drew 8.5 to 9.5 milliliters of peripheral blood into EDTA tubes. This sample is part of a study of regulatory T cells in long-lasting Graves disease. Turning to the study itself: Over 5 years of antithyroid drugs plus positive TSH receptor antibodies defined persistent Graves' disease.

V lost 4 bases, J lost 10 bases, and 13 bases lay in between. The CDR3 covers 12 residues. CDR1 and CDR2 from the germline V gene are SEHNR and FQNEAQ (reference sequence). According to the study, TCR beta libraries were built with iRepertoire HTBI primers and CDR3-region Arm-PCR. TCRdb processed the multiplex PCR reads anew with MiXCR; each CDR3 protein has one entry. The sample lists under 500,000 distinct CDR3 sequences; around 20% were seen once. The TCR comes from a female donor with Graves disease. The sequencing used peripheral blood mononuclear cells (PBMCs), collected when the disease was refractory, from a patient treated with antithyroid drugs. The rearrangement uses TRBV7-9 and TRBJ1-1; unclear D gene. CDR3 DNA sequence: TGTGCCAGCAGCTCCGGACCCTTAGGAGCTTTCTTT. Protein: CASSSGPLGAFF.